Below, 31 T cell receptor beta chains from the same sample are listed, as sequenced in a study of identical twins' blood T cells. One entry per CDR3 protein, called by TCRdb with MiXCR from the 5' RACE reads. This sample has around 380,000 distinct CDR3 sequences, with roughly 28% found just once. Sequencing was carried out using PBMCs. Receptor source: a woman between 18 and 50 years old in good health.

This clonotype has just a few counts. This chain links TRBV2 with TRBJ1-1, with a weak D call TRBD1 (5 bases). V lost 3 bases and J lost 0, with 14 bases in between. The CDR3 runs to 16 residues. CDR1 SNHLY and CDR2 FYNNEI come from the germline V gene. The CDR3 protein is CASSELVGTLNTEAFF. CDR3 coding DNA: TGTGCCAGCAGTGAGTTAGTAGGGACCCTGAACACTGAAGCTTTCTTT.

In its sample, this clonotype was seen a few times. This rearrangement joins TRBV20-1 to TRBJ2-1; 9 bases line up with TRBD1. The CDR3 totals 16 residues. Germline CDR1 and CDR2: DFQATT and SNEGSKA (reference sequence). Unmatched junction bases numbered 14, after V lost 1 base and J lost 10 bases. This CDR3 reads CSARGQGTGLSREQFF. The CDR3 bases are TGCAGTGCTAGAGGTCAAGGGACAGGGCTTAGTCGCGAGCAGTTCTTC.

The V and J genes are TRBV6-2 or TRBV6-3 and TRBJ2-1; D is perhaps TRBD2 (6 bases). Germline CDR1 reads MNHEY; CDR2 reads SVGEGT. V was trimmed by 0 bases and J by 7 bases, leaving 13 bases between them. The CDR3 sequence is 15 residues long. The CDR3 sequence: CASSYSQRAGNEQFF. For the CDR3, the DNA is TGTGCCAGCAGTTACTCACAGAGGGCGGGAAATGAGCAGTTCTTC.

The CDR3 loop is CSGKRELGYEQYF. As DNA, the CDR3 is TGCAGTGGGAAGCGGGAGTTGGGCTACGAGCAGTACTTC. This chain connects TRBV20-1 to TRBJ2-7; 8 positions agree with TRBD2. J was trimmed by 3 bases and V by 7 bases; bases with no gene match: 8. The CDR3 length is 13 residues. From germline, CDR1 is DFQATT and CDR2 SNEGSKA (reference sequence).

The chain joins TRBV20-1 to TRBJ2-1, with a weak D call TRBD1 (5 bases). The CDR3 is made up of 12 amino acids. Germline CDR1 DFQATT, CDR2 SNEGSKA (reference sequence). V shed 3 bases and J shed 8 bases, with 11 bases lying between them. CDR3 in DNA: TGCAGTGCTAGCCAGGGCGGAGATGAGCAGTTCTTC. Its protein product is CSASQGGDEQFF.

The chain couples TRBV29-1 to TRBJ2-2, with D perhaps matching TRBD2 (7 bases). The CDR3 extends over 14 amino acids. Trimming took off 4 bases at V and 0 bases at J, with 9 bases between the two ends. Germline CDR1 SQVTM, CDR2 ANQGSEA. The CDR3 here is CSVGGGPNTGELFF. Here the CDR3 DNA reads TGCAGCGTTGGGGGGGGCCCGAACACCGGGGAGCTGTTTTTT.

The chain employs TRBV2 and TRBJ2-7; 7 nucleotides agree with TRBD2. The CDR3 consists of 15 residues. CDR1 is SNHLY, CDR2 FYNNEI, per germline. J gave up 4 bases and V 3 bases, and 9 bases lay outside the gene matches. For the CDR3, the DNA is TGTGCCAGCAGTGAGGGAGGGAGTTCGTTGTACGAGCAGTACTTC. This gives the protein CASSEGGSSLYEQYF.

This clonotype was seen only a few times. This chain connects TRBV19 to TRBJ1-2; no clear D gene. Trimming removed 7 bases from V and 4 bases from J, with 13 bases in between. CDR1 is LNHDA and CDR2 is SQIVND in the germline V gene (reference sequence). The CDR3 runs to 13 residues. The CDR3 here is CASIKGTGYGYTF. The DNA of the CDR3 is TGTGCCAGTATCAAGGGCACCGGCTATGGCTACACCTTC.

This clonotype was seen ten or more times. This rearrangement joins TRBV28 to TRBJ1-1, with D possibly TRBD1 on 6 matching bases. Trimming removed 6 bases at V and 2 bases at J, with 13 bases between. Germline lookup yields CDR1 MDHEN and CDR2 SYDVKM. This CDR3 spans 14 amino acids. CDR3 loop: CASRPGQLNTEAFF. The CDR3 nucleotides read TGTGCCAGCAGACCCGGACAGCTTAACACTGAAGCTTTCTTT.

This clonotype appeared many times. This chain connects TRBV29-1 to TRBJ1-1; possibly TRBD1 for D (6 bases). CDR1 is SQVTM and CDR2 is ANQGSEA in the germline V gene. With 7 bases removed from V and 0 bases from J, the gap between germline ends came to 18 bases. This CDR3 has 15 residues. The CDR3 reads CSGKGGWGMNTEAFF. CDR3 sequence (DNA): TGCAGCGGGAAGGGGGGTTGGGGCATGAACACTGAAGCTTTCTTT. Using reference TRBV29-1 and TRBJ1-1 for the parts outside the CDR3, the full variable domain is SAVISQKPSRDICQRGTSLTIQCQVDSQVTMMFWYRQQPGQSLTLIATANQGSEATYESGFVIDKFPISRPNLTFSTLTVSNMSPEDSSIYLCSGKGGWGMNTEAFFGQGTRLTVV.

This clonotype was seen a few times. The chain links TRBV6-5 to TRBJ2-1; D call uncertain. The germline V and J ends were trimmed by 1 base and 10 bases, with 5 bases remaining between them. This CDR3 region has 11 residues. CDR1 and CDR2 (germline): MNHEY, SVGAGI. This chain's CDR3 is CASSYFREQFF. CDR3 coding DNA: TGTGCCAGCAGTTACTTCAGGGAGCAGTTCTTC.

About this clonotype itself: An end of the junction does not agree with germline; a read error may underlie this. The chain uses TRBV3-1 and TRBJ2-7; tentative D call: TRBD2 (5 bases). This CDR3 region has 14 residues. Germline lookup yields CDR1 LGHDT and CDR2 YNNKEL (reference sequence). The CDR3 bases are TGTGCCAGCGGCCAATCGGACTCTCTCTACGAGCAGTACTTC. Its protein is CASGQSDSLYEQYF.

This clonotype was observed a handful of times. This rearrangement joins TRBV7-9 to TRBJ1-2, with D hard to call. V lost 1 base to trimming and J lost 8 bases, with 17 bases between them. The CDR3 has 15 residues. The V gene's germline CDR1 is SEHNR and CDR2 FQNEAQ (reference sequence). The CDR3 region is CASSLDNNSGWGYTF. The CDR3 DNA is TGTGCCAGCAGCTTAGATAATAACAGTGGTTGGGGCTACACCTTC. Variable domain in full (rest from reference TRBV7-9 and TRBJ1-2): DTGVSQNPRHKITKRGQNVTFRCDPISEHNRLYWYRQTLGQGPEFLTYFQNEAQLEKSRLLSDRFSAERPKGSFSTLEIQRTEQGDSAMYLCASSLDNNSGWGYTFGSGTRLTVV.

The CDR3 DNA sequence: TGCGCCAGCAGCTTGGACAGTGGCTATGGCTACACCTTC. Translating it yields CASSLDSGYGYTF. The chain has TRBV5-1 and TRBJ1-2, with unresolved D. Germline CDR1 reads SGHRS; CDR2 reads YFSETQ. The CDR3 sequence is 13 residues long. Trimming took off 0 bases at V and 4 bases at J, with 7 bases between the two ends.

This clonotype was seen at least ten times. The J gene is TRBJ1-6, the V gene TRBV11-3; D not resolved. There are 14 residues in the CDR3. V lost 5 bases and J lost 3, with 8 bases in between. Germline values: CDR1 SGHNT, CDR2 YENEEA. Here the CDR3 DNA reads TGTGCCAGCAGCGACGTTTACTATAATTCACCCCTCCACTTT. It yields the protein CASSDVYYNSPLHF.

At least ten counts were recorded for this clonotype. This rearrangement joins TRBV6-2 or TRBV6-3 to TRBJ2-1; 8 nucleotides align to TRBD1. Germline-derived CDR1 and CDR2 are MNHEY and SVGEGT. This CDR3 comprises 12 residues. The J segment lost 7 bases and the V segment lost 7 bases, leaving 3 bases of the junction unmatched. The CDR3 nucleotides read TGTGCCAGCACCCGGACAGGGAATGAGCAGTTCTTC. Amino acid sequence: CASTRTGNEQFF.

This clonotype was seen just once. The chain joins TRBV30 to TRBJ1-1; D gene unclear. V was trimmed by 0 bases and J by 0 bases, leaving 5 bases between them. Germline V gene lookup returns CDR1 GTSNPN and CDR2 SVGIG (reference sequence). CDR3 length: 13 amino acids. The DNA of the CDR3 is TGTGCCTGGAGTGTCGAAATGAACACTGAAGCTTTCTTT. It is translated as CAWSVEMNTEAFF.

The genes are TRBV6-2 or TRBV6-3 and TRBJ2-7; D gene unclear. Trimming left V 1 base short and J 6 bases short, with 4 bases between. The CDR3 covers 11 residues. The germline V gene has CDR1 MNHEY and CDR2 SVGEGT. In DNA form, the CDR3 reads TGTGCCAGCAGTTACTGGGTCGAGCAGTACTTC. Amino acid sequence: CASSYWVEQYF.

This clonotype was detected a few times. The chain has TRBV15 and TRBJ1-1, with D uncertain. From germline, CDR1 is LNHNV and CDR2 YYDKDF (reference sequence). This CDR3 has 15 amino acids. The germline V and J ends were trimmed by 1 base and 1 base, with 10 bases remaining between them. This CDR3 reads CATSRGGAGNTEAFF. The CDR3 bases are TGTGCCACCAGCAGAGGGGGAGCAGGGAACACTGAAGCTTTCTTT.

Here the CDR3 reads CASILTSVNTGELFF. The CDR3 DNA follows: TGTGCCAGCATTTTGACTAGCGTGAACACCGGGGAGCTGTTTTTT. This sequence joins TRBV12-3 or TRBV12-4 and TRBJ2-2, with 8 bases that match TRBD2. The ends lost 7 bases at V and 1 base at J; junction bases unmatched: 5. This CDR3 spans 15 amino acids.

This clonotype was found many times. The chain joins TRBV20-1 to TRBJ2-1; 10 positions agree with TRBD2. V trimming: 1 base; J trimming: 1 base; junction bases outside the gene matches: 7. This CDR3 has 17 amino acids. Germline-derived CDR1 and CDR2 are DFQATT and SNEGSKA (reference sequence). The CDR3 sequence: CSARGLAGEWSYNEQFF. DNA of the CDR3: TGCAGTGCTAGAGGGCTAGCGGGAGAGTGGTCCTACAATGAGCAGTTCTTC.

The genes are TRBV20-1 and TRBJ2-1, with D perhaps given as TRBD1 or TRBD2 (5 bases each). Per germline, CDR1 DFQATT and CDR2 SNEGSKA (reference sequence). The CDR3 has 13 amino acids. The V end was cut by 6 bases, the J end by 10 bases, with 19 bases between. CDR3 nucleotide sequence: TGCAGTGCGAGTGTAACGATAGGGGAGGAGCAGTTCTTC. Translated, it gives CSASVTIGEEQFF.

This clonotype was found a few times. The gene calls are TRBV3-1 and TRBJ1-4, with TRBD1 as a possible D gene (6 bases). The CDR3 contains 15 residues. V was cut by 5 bases and J by 5 bases, with 15 bases left in between. Germline CDR1 reads LGHDT; CDR2 reads YNNKEL (reference sequence). For the CDR3, the DNA is TGTGCCAGCAGCGGCGGGACACCGGGGAATGAAAAACTGTTTTTT. Translating it yields CASSGGTPGNEKLFF. Supplemented by reference TRBV3-1 and TRBJ1-4, the full variable domain reads DTAVSQTPKYLVTQMGNDKSIKCEQNLGHDTMYWYKQDSKKFLKIMFSYNNKELIINETVPNRFSPKSPDKAHLNLHINSLELGDSAVYFCASSGGTPGNEKLFFGSGTQLSVL.

There are a few counts of this clonotype. The chain links TRBV29-1 to TRBJ2-5, with unresolved D. Trimming took off 2 bases at V and 4 bases at J, with 8 bases between the two ends. Germline V gene sequence: CDR1 SQVTM, CDR2 ANQGSEA. CDR3 length: 12 amino acids. CDR3 region: CSVEPWGETQYF. CDR3 nucleotides: TGCAGCGTTGAACCCTGGGGAGAGACCCAGTACTTC.

This clonotype was observed a handful of times. This chain links TRBV7-9 with TRBJ1-5, with unresolved D. Germline CDR1 reads SEHNR; CDR2 reads FQNEAQ (reference sequence). The CDR3 runs 15 residues. The V end lost 1 base, the J end lost 6 bases, and 13 bases lay between the germline ends. CDR3 sequence: CASSLEGSGSQPQHF. The CDR3 DNA reads TGTGCCAGCAGCTTAGAGGGATCGGGGTCTCAGCCCCAGCATTTT.

This clonotype was counted only a few times. V gene TRBV2 combines with J gene TRBJ1-1; D uncertain. Germline loops: CDR1 SNHLY, CDR2 FYNNEI. There are 15 residues in the CDR3. Trimming removed 3 bases from V and 5 bases from J, with 16 bases in between. In nucleotides, the CDR3 is TGTGCCAGCAGTGACGCTTCGTGGTACGGGACTGAAGCTTTCTTT. Its protein product is CASSDASWYGTEAFF.

This clonotype showed up many times. J is TRBJ1-1 and V is TRBV29-1, with D unclear. V lost 4 bases and J 0 bases, leaving 15 bases between the germline ends. This CDR3 comprises 15 residues. From germline, CDR1 is SQVTM and CDR2 ANQGSEA. CDR3 DNA sequence: TGCAGCGTTGTGGGGTATAAATCTGTGAACACTGAAGCTTTCTTT. This translates into CSVVGYKSVNTEAFF.

The V call is TRBV6-2 or TRBV6-3, the J call TRBJ2-1; D is undetermined. Germline assignment: CDR1 MNHEY and CDR2 SVGEGT. Trimming cost V 7 bases and J 0 bases, with 13 bases left between them. The CDR3 length is 15 residues. CDR3 in amino acids: CASILLDSSYNEQFF. The CDR3 DNA is TGTGCCAGCATTCTACTTGATAGCTCCTACAATGAGCAGTTCTTC.

The chain joins TRBV4-2 to TRBJ2-2; a weak D match, TRBD2 (6 bases). CDR1 and CDR2 (germline): LGHNA, YNFKEQ. This CDR3 is 16 amino acids long. Between the trimmed V and J ends, which lost 4 bases and 1 base, there was a span of 13 bases. The CDR3 bases are TGTGCCAGCAGCCCGCGGGCGGGAAGGAACACCGGGGAGCTGTTTTTT. Its protein is CASSPRAGRNTGELFF.

This clonotype turned up a few times. The chain combines TRBV29-1 with TRBJ1-3; no clear D gene. Germline assignment: CDR1 SQVTM and CDR2 ANQGSEA. CDR3 length equals 14 residues. The V and J ends lost 6 bases and 4 bases respectively, with 16 bases between them. The CDR3 coding sequence is TGCAGCGTCCAACAAGAATCAGGAGGAAACACCATATATTTT. Amino acid sequence: CSVQQESGGNTIYF.

This clonotype was found many times. The chain couples TRBV20-1 to TRBJ2-2; D is unclear. CDR3 length: 11 amino acids. CDR1 DFQATT and CDR2 SNEGSKA come from the germline V gene (reference sequence). Trimming removed 6 bases from V and 4 bases from J, with 6 bases in between. DNA of the CDR3: TGCAGTGCGGGTTCCACCGGGGAGCTGTTTTTT. Translated, it gives CSAGSTGELFF.